A selection of T cell receptor beta chains follows, all from one sample in a study of blood T cells in healthy people across ages. TCRdb used MiXCR to reprocess the 5' RACE reads, holding one entry per CDR3 protein. Here the sample spans roughly 2 million distinct CDR3 sequences, roughly 49% being singletons. Sequenced material: blood. Source of these receptors: a middle-aged woman in good health. CDR3s include the opening cysteine and the closing phenylalanine or tryptophan. Fields, in order: V gene, clone size, D gene, J gene, CDR3 protein, CDR3 DNA. The D gene is left open where the match is weak. Clone size is shown for a subset of rows, as once, few, many or a class of expanded clone.

>TRBV28|few|TRBD2|TRBJ2-3
CASSFGGAIDTQYF
TGTGCCAGCAGTTTCGGGGGGGCCATAGATACGCAGTATTTT
>TRBV12-3/TRBV12-4|-|-|TRBJ1-5
CASSSFRGVVGNQPQHF
TGTGCCAGCAGTTCCTTTCGGGGGGTCGTGGGGAATCAGCCCCAGCATTTT
>TRBV12-3/TRBV12-4|-|TRBD2|TRBJ2-3
CASSLKLAGGTADTQYF
TGTGCCAGCAGTTTAAAGCTAGCGGGGGGGACGGCAGATACGCAGTATTTT
>TRBV14|few|TRBD2|TRBJ2-3
CASSQGRTSGAFTDTQYF
TGTGCCAGCAGCCAAGGTCGGACTAGCGGGGCCTTCACAGATACGCAGTATTTT
>TRBV20-1|-|-|TRBJ2-1
CSATLISKRHNEQFF
TGCAGTGCGACCCTTATAAGTAAGAGGCACAATGAGCAGTTCTTC
>TRBV6-5|few|-|TRBJ2-3
CASRGRHGITQYF
TGTGCCAGCAGAGGTCGACACGGGATTACGCAGTATTTT
>TRBV10-3|few|-|TRBJ1-2
CAITSGPYGYTF
TGTGCCATCACTTCAGGGCCCTATGGCTACACCTTC
>TRBV4-3|-|TRBD1|TRBJ2-5
CASSQEGQGAGETQYF
TGCGCCAGCAGCCAAGAGGGACAGGGGGCGGGTGAGACCCAGTACTTC
>TRBV6-4|-|-|TRBJ1-5
CASSDRGGPNQPQHF
TGTGCCAGCAGTGACCGGGGCGGACCCAATCAGCCCCAGCATTTT
>TRBV3-1|-|-|TRBJ1-2
CASSQGGGGFGYTF
TGTGCCAGCAGCCAAGGGGGAGGAGGATTCGGCTACACCTTC
>TRBV29-1|-|-|TRBJ2-7
CSVDRESSYEQYF
TGCAGCGTTGACAGGGAAAGCTCCTACGAGCAGTACTTC